The present TCR beta chain was sequenced within a study of monozygotic twins with inflammatory bowel disease. Study-level points and caveats: Twin pairs that were concordant did not differ from discordant pairs in repertoire similarity, possibly from limited power. On the inverse Simpson index, IBD patients scored lower for TCRbeta diversity than healthy co-twins.

For both chains, the TCRalpha and TCRbeta cDNA went through two nested PCRs of approximately 16 and 10 cycles. From the 5' RACE reads, TCRdb lists one entry per CDR3 protein and no DNA. The data show about 420,000 distinct CDR3 sequences, and the top ten clones hold about 2.3%. On this clonotype itself: Its antigen is as yet unknown.

The TCR sequence derives from a human donor with ulcerative colitis or Crohn's disease, or a healthy co-twin of an affected twin (not recorded which). The sample was blood.

The CDR3 spells CASSLRADTQYF. V and J are TRBV21-1 and TRBJ2-3. TRBV21-1 is shown as a pseudogene. The CDR3 has 12 residues.